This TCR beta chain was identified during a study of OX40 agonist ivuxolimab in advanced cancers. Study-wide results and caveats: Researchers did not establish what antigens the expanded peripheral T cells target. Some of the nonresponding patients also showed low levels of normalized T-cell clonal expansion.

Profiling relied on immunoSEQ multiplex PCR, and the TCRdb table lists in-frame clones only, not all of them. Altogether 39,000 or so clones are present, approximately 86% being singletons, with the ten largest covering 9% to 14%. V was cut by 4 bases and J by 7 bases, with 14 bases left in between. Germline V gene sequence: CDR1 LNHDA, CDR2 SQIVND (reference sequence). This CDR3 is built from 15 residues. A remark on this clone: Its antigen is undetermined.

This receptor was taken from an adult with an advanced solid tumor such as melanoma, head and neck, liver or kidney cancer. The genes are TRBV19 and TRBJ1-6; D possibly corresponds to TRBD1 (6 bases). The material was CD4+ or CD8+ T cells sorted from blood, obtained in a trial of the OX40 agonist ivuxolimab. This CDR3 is CASSTSGTPNSPLHF. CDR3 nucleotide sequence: TGTGCCAGTAGTACCTCCGGGACACCAAATTCACCCCTCCACTTT.